This TCR beta chain was recorded in a study of blood T cell repertoires in COVID-19 (dated by TCRdb to 2020 to 2022). Study-wide context: The collaborator samples originated in the United States, Italy and Spain and spanned the acute and convalescent phases of COVID-19. The prospective study material was composed of cDNA or gDNA derived from T cells, B-cell-depleted T cells, or PBMCs. The dataset comprised deeply sampled blood TCRbeta repertoires from subjects exposed to, actively infected with, or recovered from COVID-19. The repertoires were released in a freely available public database intended as a resource for research on the immune response to SARS-CoV-2. The samples were drawn from the first 160 participants of the ongoing ImmuneRACE study and from roughly 1,300 subjects provided by 6 global collaborators. A de-identified subject ID, COVID-19 status, age in years and sex were almost always included in the sample metadata. Where HLA class I and class II types were available, the types were taken from metadata supplied by the sample provider, not from assay-based typing. What the authors observed across the whole study: How much clinical and demographic metadata was included differed by source and by participant, and the metadata was provided uncurated.

Whole blood was collected in K2EDTA tubes by collaborating institutions according to the institutions' own protocols. For TCRbeta analysis, collaborators shipped samples as frozen whole blood, isolated PBMCs, or DNA extracted from either of those sample types. In regard to this clone: The specificity of this receptor is unknown. Base qualities were left out, and no much larger clone turns up one base away.

TCRbeta CDR3 regions were amplified from genomic DNA using the immunoSEQ Assay, a bias-controlled multiplex PCR. The published analysis was carried out like this. The number of nucleated cells in each sample was estimated by amplification of reference gene primers within the assay. To quantify the absolute abundance of each unique TCRbeta CDR3 rearrangement, sequence reads were collapsed and filtered. For each sample, productive Simpson clonality was calculated as the square root of Simpson's diversity index across productive rearrangements. TCRdb's version of the immuneACCESS table is confined to in-frame rearrangements and falls short of the full clone set. An unresolved V gene accounts for under half of the shortfall where checked; the remainder is of unknown origin. V and J calls and clone size follow that table, whereas D and trimming were derived from the DNA. Here the sample has some 140,000 clones; around three quarters occur a single time. Jointly, the top ten make up roughly 1.5% of the sample.

CDR1 is given as SGHTS and CDR2 as YDEGEE, both from the germline V gene. V and J lose 0 bases and 2 bases, and a span of 5 bases separates them. Reading from cysteine to phenylalanine, the CDR3 counts 14 amino acids. The read is trimmed to its CDR3 DNA, 42 bases read in frame from base 1. Recombination linked TRBV5-8 to TRBJ2-2; the D gene cannot be resolved reliably. The sequenced material came from peripheral blood. This receptor was obtained from a man older than 75 with acute or convalescent COVID-19. CDR3 region: CASSLDINTGELFF. In nucleotides, the sequence is TGTGCCAGCAGCTTGGACATAAACACCGGGGAGCTGTTTTTT.